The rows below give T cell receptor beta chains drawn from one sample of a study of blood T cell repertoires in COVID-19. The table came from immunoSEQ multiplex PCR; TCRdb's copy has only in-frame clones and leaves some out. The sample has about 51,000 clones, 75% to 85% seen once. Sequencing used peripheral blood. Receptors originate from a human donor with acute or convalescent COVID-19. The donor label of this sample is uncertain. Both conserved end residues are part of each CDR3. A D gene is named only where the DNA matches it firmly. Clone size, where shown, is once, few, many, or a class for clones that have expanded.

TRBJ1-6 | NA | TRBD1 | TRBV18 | CASSPQPGQVGSPLHF | TGTGCCAGCTCACCCCAACCGGGACAGGTCGGATCACCCCTCCACTTT
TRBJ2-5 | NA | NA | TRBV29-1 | CSVEPGTQETQYF | TGCAGCGTTGAACCAGGAACCCAAGAGACCCAGTACTTC
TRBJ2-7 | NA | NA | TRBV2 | CASSGTSYEQYF | TGTGCCAGCAGTGGGACTTCCTACGAGCAGTACTTC
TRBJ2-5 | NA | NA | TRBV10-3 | CAIPKGKETQYF | TGTGCCATTCCGAAGGGGAAAGAGACCCAGTACTTC
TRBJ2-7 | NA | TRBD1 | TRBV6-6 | CASSLRTGSSYEQYF | TGTGCCAGCAGTCTTCGGACAGGTTCCTCCTACGAGCAGTACTTC
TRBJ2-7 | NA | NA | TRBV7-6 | CASSLASSYEQYF | TGTGCCAGCAGCTTAGCTTCGTCCTACGAGCAGTACTTC
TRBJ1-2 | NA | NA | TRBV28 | CASSTSQGYGYTF | TGTGCCAGCAGTACAAGTCAGGGCTATGGCTACACCTTC
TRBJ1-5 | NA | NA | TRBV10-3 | CAISWGGDQPQHF | TGTGCCATCAGTTGGGGAGGCGATCAGCCCCAGCATTTT
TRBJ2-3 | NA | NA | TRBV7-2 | CASSANKGAETQYF | TGTGCCAGCAGCGCCAATAAAGGAGCCGAAACGCAGTATTTT
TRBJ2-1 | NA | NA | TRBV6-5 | CASRRRDINEQFF | TGTGCCAGCAGGCGCCGGGACATCAATGAGCAGTTCTTC
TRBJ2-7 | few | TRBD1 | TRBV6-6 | CASRGGTGGEGEQYF | TGTGCCAGCAGGGGAGGGACAGGGGGGGAAGGCGAGCAGTACTTC
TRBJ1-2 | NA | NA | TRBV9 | CASSASGLGLVGYTF | TGTGCCAGCAGCGCCTCCGGCCTTGGACTTGTTGGCTACACCTTC
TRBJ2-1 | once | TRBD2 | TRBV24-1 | CATSRASGYNEQFF | TGTGCCACCAGCAGGGCTAGCGGCTACAATGAGCAGTTCTTC
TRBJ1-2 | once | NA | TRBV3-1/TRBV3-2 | CASSQDRCLGGNYGYTF | TGTGCCAGCAGCCAAGATCGATGTTTGGGGGGGAACTATGGCTACACCTTC
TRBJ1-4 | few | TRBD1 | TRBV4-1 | CASSRTGPGEKLFF | TGCGCCAGCAGCCGGACAGGCCCGGGTGAAAAACTGTTTTTT
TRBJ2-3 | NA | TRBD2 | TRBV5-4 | CASSRGLAGDTDTQYF | TGTGCCAGCAGCCGAGGACTAGCGGGGGACACAGATACGCAGTATTTT
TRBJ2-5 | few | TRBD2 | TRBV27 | CASNHGSGRGETQYF | TGTGCCAGCAACCATGGGAGCGGGAGGGGGGAGACCCAGTACTTC
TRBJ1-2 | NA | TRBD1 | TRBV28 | CATGWPGQGYGYTF | TGTGCCACAGGTTGGCCGGGACAGGGCTATGGCTACACCTTC
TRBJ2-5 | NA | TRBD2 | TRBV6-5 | CASISGSGTQYF | TGTGCCAGCATTAGCGGGTCAGGGACCCAGTACTTC
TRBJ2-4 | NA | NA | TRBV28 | CASSSGFSIQYF | TGTGCCAGCAGTTCGGGTTTCAGCATTCAGTACTTC
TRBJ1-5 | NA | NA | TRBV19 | CASSIDQRHFDQPQHF | TGTGCCAGTAGTATAGATCAGAGGCACTTCGATCAGCCCCAGCATTTT
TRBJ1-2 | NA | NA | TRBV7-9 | CASSLVGGNGYTF | TGTGCCAGCAGCTTAGTTGGGGGGAATGGCTACACCTTC
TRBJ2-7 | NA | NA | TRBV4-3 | CASSQEYGPSYEQYF | TGCGCCAGCAGCCAAGAATATGGGCCTTCCTACGAGCAGTACTTC
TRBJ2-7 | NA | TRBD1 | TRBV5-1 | CASAGQGYEQYF | TGCGCCAGTGCGGGACAGGGCTACGAGCAGTACTTC
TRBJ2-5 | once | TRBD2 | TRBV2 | CASSGTSNLETQYF | TGTGCCAGCAGTGGGACTAGTAATCTTGAGACCCAGTACTTC
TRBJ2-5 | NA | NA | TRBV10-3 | CAIGRVEETQYF | TGTGCCATCGGCAGGGTGGAGGAGACCCAGTACTTC
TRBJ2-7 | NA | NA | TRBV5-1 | CASSPGDQANEQYF | TGCGCCAGCAGCCCAGGGGATCAGGCAAACGAGCAGTACTTC
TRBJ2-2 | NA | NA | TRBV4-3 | CASSQDSGTGELFF | TGCGCCAGCAGCCAAGATTCGGGGACCGGGGAGCTGTTTTTT
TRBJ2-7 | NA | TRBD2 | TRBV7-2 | CASSLGTSGGAREQYF | TGTGCCAGCAGCTTGGGGACTAGCGGGGGGGCCCGAGAGCAGTACTTC
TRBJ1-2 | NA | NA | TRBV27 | CASTSTPGAYGYTF | TGTGCCAGCACCTCAACCCCAGGGGCCTATGGCTACACCTTC
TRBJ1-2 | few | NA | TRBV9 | CASSQGGRLNYGYTF | TGTGCCAGCAGCCAGGGAGGGAGACTTAACTATGGCTACACCTTC
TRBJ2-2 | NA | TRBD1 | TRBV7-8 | CASSLQGATGELFF | TGTGCCAGCAGCTTACAGGGGGCGACCGGGGAGCTGTTTTTT
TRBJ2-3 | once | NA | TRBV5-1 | CASSLGQSSTDTQYF | TGCGCCAGCAGCTTGGGGCAGTCGAGCACAGATACGCAGTATTTT
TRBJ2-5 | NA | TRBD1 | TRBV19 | CASSPGQGARETQYF | TGTGCCAGTAGTCCCGGACAGGGGGCTCGGGAGACCCAGTACTTC
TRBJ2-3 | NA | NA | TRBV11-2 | CASSGGGGHTQYF | TGTGCCAGCAGCGGGGGAGGGGGGCATACGCAGTATTTT
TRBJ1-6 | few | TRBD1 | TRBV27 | CASSPQQGSYNSPLHF | TGTGCCAGCAGTCCCCAACAGGGGTCCTATAATTCACCCCTCCACTTT
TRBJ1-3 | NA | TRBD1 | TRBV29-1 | CSVDTAGGIGNTIYF | TGCAGCGTTGACACCGCAGGGGGCATCGGAAACACCATATATTTT
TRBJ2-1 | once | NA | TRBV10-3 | CAISESNSQDEQFF | TGTGCCATCAGTGAGTCGAATAGTCAGGATGAGCAGTTCTTC
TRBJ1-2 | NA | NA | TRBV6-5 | CASRTDLSAYGYTF | TGTGCCAGCAGGACCGATCTAAGCGCCTATGGCTACACCTTC
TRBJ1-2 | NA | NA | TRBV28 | CASNGQSYGYTF | TGTGCCAGCAACGGACAGTCCTATGGCTACACCTTC
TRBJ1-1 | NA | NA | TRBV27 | CASSPQGNPNTEAFF | TGTGCCAGCAGTCCCCAGGGTAACCCAAACACTGAAGCTTTCTTT
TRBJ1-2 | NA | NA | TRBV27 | CASSLTQGKHYGYTF | TGTGCCAGCAGTTTAACGCAGGGTAAACACTATGGCTACACCTTC